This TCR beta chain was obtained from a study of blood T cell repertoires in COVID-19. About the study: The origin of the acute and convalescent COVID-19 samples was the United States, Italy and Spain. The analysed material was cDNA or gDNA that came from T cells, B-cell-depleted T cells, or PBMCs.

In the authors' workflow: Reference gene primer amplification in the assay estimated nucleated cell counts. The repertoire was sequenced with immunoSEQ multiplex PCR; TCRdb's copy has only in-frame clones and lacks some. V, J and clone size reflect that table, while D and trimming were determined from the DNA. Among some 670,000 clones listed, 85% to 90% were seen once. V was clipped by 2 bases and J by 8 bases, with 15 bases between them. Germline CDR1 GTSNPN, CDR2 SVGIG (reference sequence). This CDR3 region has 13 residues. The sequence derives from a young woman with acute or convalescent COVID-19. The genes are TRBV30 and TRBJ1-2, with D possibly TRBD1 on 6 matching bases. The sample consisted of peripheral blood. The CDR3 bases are TGTGCCTGGAGTCGGTTGGGGGCGGAGGGCTACACCTTC. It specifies CAWSRLGAEGYTF.